These 21 T cell receptor beta chains share one sample of origin, sequenced in a study of shared clonotypes between healthy human individuals. Method: immunoSEQ multiplex PCR; TCRdb's copy keeps in-frame clones and lacks some. The repertoire includes 2,500,000 or so clones, 90% to 95% of them detected once, and roughly 0.15% sits in the top ten. The specimen was naive CD4+ T cells sorted from blood. Regarding subset: CD45RA+ positively selected. The receptors were gathered from a man younger than 35 in good health.

The rearrangement links TRBV9 to TRBJ1-6; 9 bases match TRBD1. Germline CDR1 SGDLS, CDR2 YYNGEE. V trimming: 4 bases; J trimming: 1 base; junction bases outside the gene matches: 6. The CDR3 runs 17 residues. In nucleotides, the CDR3 is TGTGCCAGCAGCTCGACAGGGGGAACGTCCTATAATTCACCCCTCCACTTT. Translation: CASSSTGGTSYNSPLHF.

This sequence joins TRBV7-2 and TRBJ2-7, with D possibly being TRBD1 or TRBD2 (5 bases each). Germline loops: CDR1 SGHTA, CDR2 FQGNSA. This CDR3 is 15 amino acids long. V lost 4 bases and J 3 bases, leaving 16 bases between the germline ends. CDR3 protein: CASSSGPPRVYEQYF. The CDR3 coding sequence is TGTGCCAGCAGCTCGGGGCCTCCCCGTGTCTACGAGCAGTACTTC.

The chain is built from TRBV9 and TRBJ2-7; D is undetermined. Trimming removed 4 bases at V and 2 bases at J, with 31 bases between. In germline, CDR1 is SGDLS, CDR2 YYNGEE. The CDR3 extends over 20 amino acids. CDR3 region: CASSPIRPLTPRHCAYEQYF. In nucleotides, the CDR3 is TGTGCCAGCAGCCCTATCCGGCCCCTAACTCCACGACACTGCGCCTACGAGCAGTACTTC.

Of note for this clone: One base away lies a much larger clone, so this may be a sequencing read error. The sample holds other DNA sequences that translate to the same CDR3. This chain joins TRBV7-2 and TRBJ2-7; no firm D call. CDR3 length: 11 residues. Trimming stripped 5 bases from V and 2 bases from J, with 4 bases between. Per germline, CDR1 SGHTA and CDR2 FQGNSA. The CDR3 loop reads CASSRAYEQYF. The CDR3 nucleotides are TGTGCCAGCAGCCGCGCCTACGAGCAGTACTTC.

This rearrangement joins TRBV25-1 to TRBJ2-7; D is unclear. V gave up 4 bases and J gave up 3 bases, with 7 bases separating them. CDR3 length: 12 amino acids. Germline V gene lookup returns CDR1 MGHDK and CDR2 SYGVNS. In nucleotides, the CDR3 is TGTGCCAGCAGTGGCTCAGGCTACGAGCAGTACTTC. This encodes CASSGSGYEQYF.

This rearrangement joins TRBV5-6 to TRBJ2-5; perhaps TRBD1 as D (5 bases). The closer fit of TRBJ2-7 to the DNA end suggests the J call may be wrong. Germline CDR1 SGHDT, CDR2 YYEEEE. The CDR3 is 15 amino acids. CDR3 region: CASSLDRKGADEQYF. CDR3 nucleotides: TGTGCCAGCAGCTTGGACAGGAAGGGTGCGGACGAGCAGTACTTC.

V usage is TRBV28 and J usage is TRBJ1-1; D is possibly TRBD1 (6 bases). The CDR3 covers 13 residues. Germline loops: CDR1 MDHEN, CDR2 SYDVKM. V lost 7 bases, J lost 5 bases, and 14 bases lay in between. The CDR3 loop reads CASTKQGRTEAFF. The CDR3 DNA is TGTGCCAGCACCAAACAGGGTAGGACTGAAGCTTTCTTT.

This chain connects TRBV7-9 to TRBJ1-2; a weak D match, TRBD1 (5 bases). Germline V gene lookup returns CDR1 SEHNR and CDR2 FQNEAQ (reference sequence). V dropped 1 base and J dropped 7 bases, with 13 bases sitting between them. This CDR3 has 14 amino acids. CDR3 nucleotide sequence: TGTGCCAGCAGCTTAGATAGAGTCAGGGCTGGCTACACCTTC. Its translation: CASSLDRVRAGYTF.

With regard to this clone: Within the sample, other DNA sequences also encode this same CDR3. V is TRBV4-1 and J is TRBJ2-1, with 11 bases matching TRBD2. Germline CDR1 reads MGHRA; CDR2 reads YSYEKL. This CDR3 is built from 16 residues. V trimming: 3 bases; J trimming: 2 bases; junction bases outside the gene matches: 3. CDR3 amino acids: CASSQLGLAAYNEQFF. CDR3 nucleotide sequence: TGCGCCAGCAGCCAGTTGGGACTAGCGGCCTACAATGAGCAGTTCTTC.

This clone was observed a few times. V is TRBV6-1 and J is TRBJ1-6, with D possibly being TRBD1 (6 bases). The CDR3 sequence is 15 residues long. Germline CDR1 reads MNHNS; CDR2 reads SASEGT. V lost 4 bases, J lost 5 bases, and 12 bases lay in between. CDR3 sequence reads: CASSGPDSNNSPLHF. The CDR3 nucleotides read TGTGCCAGCAGTGGACCGGACAGTAATAATTCACCCCTCCACTTT.

This chain joins TRBV11-3 and TRBJ1-2; 8 bases match TRBD1. This CDR3 spans 13 amino acids. Germline V CDR1 and CDR2: SGHNT, YENEEA. V dropped 5 bases and J dropped 8; count of bases not matched to a gene: 7. CDR3 DNA: TGTGCCAGCAGCACCGGACAGGGCGTCGGCTACACCTTC. Its translation is CASSTGQGVGYTF.

This chain uses TRBV10-3 with TRBJ1-4; perhaps TRBD1 as D (5 bases). The V gene's germline CDR1 is ENHRY and CDR2 SYGVKD. Between the trimmed V and J ends, which lost 2 bases and 3 bases, there was a span of 10 bases. This CDR3 contains 15 residues. In DNA, the CDR3 is TGTGCCATCAGTGAGGGTGGGGGTCCTAATGAAAAACTGTTTTTT. Protein: CAISEGGGPNEKLFF.

V usage is TRBV19 and J usage is TRBJ1-5, with D maybe TRBD1 (6 bases). V lost 7 bases, J lost 4 bases, and 20 bases lay in between. Germline lookup yields CDR1 LNHDA and CDR2 SQIVND (reference sequence). The CDR3 extends over 16 amino acids. The CDR3, as DNA: TGTGCCAGTAAATCGGATGAGAGGGGGACGAATCAGCCCCAGCATTTT. This sequence encodes CASKSDERGTNQPQHF.

V and J are TRBV7-2 and TRBJ1-3; D may be TRBD1 (6 bases). The CDR3 covers 14 residues. V was cut by 0 bases and J by 4 bases, with 7 bases left in between. In germline, CDR1 is SGHTA, CDR2 FQGNSA. The CDR3, as DNA: TGTGCCAGCAGCTTAGCCAGGGGAGGAAACACCATATATTTT. This encodes CASSLARGGNTIYF.

The chain employs TRBV30 and TRBJ2-7, with 9 positions matching TRBD1. The length of the CDR3 is 15 residues. Trimming removed 3 bases from V and 5 bases from J; junction bases left unmatched: 11. In germline, CDR1 is GTSNPN, CDR2 SVGIG (reference sequence). CDR3 in DNA: TGTGCCTGGAGCCCATCACAGGGGGCGATCCACGAGCAGTACTTC. Residues: CAWSPSQGAIHEQYF.

As concerns this clone: The sample has other DNA sequences that encode this CDR3 too. This sequence joins TRBV6-5 and TRBJ1-4; tentatively, D is TRBD1 (5 bases). CDR3 length: 12 residues. The V end lost 2 bases, the J end lost 7 bases, and 5 bases lay between the germline ends. Germline CDR1 and CDR2: MNHEY and SVGAGI. CDR3 protein: CASSYGGEKLFF. CDR3 coding DNA: TGTGCCAGCAGTTACGGGGGTGAAAAACTGTTTTTT.

This clone was counted between two and nine times. The V and J genes are TRBV20-1 and TRBJ1-6; tentative D call: TRBD1 (6 bases). Germline CDR1 is DFQATT and CDR2 is SNEGSKA (reference sequence). The CDR3 sequence is 11 residues long. V lost 7 bases and J lost 10, with 11 bases in between. In DNA, the CDR3 is TGCAGTGGGGGGGCTCGGTCACCCCTCCACTTT. This encodes CSGGARSPLHF.

This chain joins TRBV28 and TRBJ2-6; D may match TRBD1 or TRBD2 (5 bases each). Germline V gives CDR1 MDHEN, CDR2 SYDVKM. The length of the CDR3 is 17 residues. V shed 6 bases and J shed 3 bases, with 18 bases lying between them. CDR3 in DNA: TGTGCCAGCAGCTTAACCCCCGGGGCGCTTGGGGCCAACGTCCTGACTTTC. It codes for CASSLTPGALGANVLTF.

The chain has TRBV28 and TRBJ1-5, with a possible D match to TRBD1 (5 bases). V gave up 8 bases and J gave up 6 bases, with 14 bases separating them. CDR3 length equals 13 residues. Germline CDR1 MDHEN, CDR2 SYDVKM. CDR3 amino acids: CASRGTWGQPQHF. DNA of the CDR3: TGTGCCAGCCGAGGGACTTGGGGTCAGCCCCAGCATTTT.

The chain carries TRBV11-2 and TRBJ1-1; possibly TRBD1 for D (5 bases). The CDR3 is 14 amino acids. The germline gives CDR1 SGHAT, CDR2 FQNNGV. V lost 1 base, J lost 4 bases, and 10 bases lay in between. CDR3 protein: CASSLGRGGTEAFF. The CDR3 coding sequence is TGTGCCAGCAGCTTAGGGAGGGGTGGCACTGAAGCTTTCTTT.

The rearrangement joins TRBV4-1 to TRBJ1-4, with TRBD1 matching over 7 bases. From germline, CDR1 is MGHRA and CDR2 YSYEKL. The V and J ends lost 0 bases and 12 bases, in that order; junction bases with no gene match: 13. The CDR3 extends over 16 amino acids. Written as DNA, the CDR3 is TGCGCCAGCAGCCAAGAAGTGTCACAGGGGCCCCTCCAACTGTTTTTT. Translated: CASSQEVSQGPLQLFF.